The sequence of this T cell receptor (beta chain) was determined in a study of blood T cell repertoires in COVID-19. Study as a whole: From T cells, B-cell-depleted T cells, or PBMCs came the material, which was cDNA or gDNA.

Profiling relied on immunoSEQ multiplex PCR, and the TCRdb table lists in-frame clones only, not all of them. The sample yields around 57,000 clones, around nine tenths seen once. This clone was observed a single time. V lost 11 bases and J lost 4; bases outside the gene matches: 10. This CDR3 spans 14 amino acids. Germline loops: CDR1 MNHEY, CDR2 SMNVEV (reference sequence). The receptor's source is a man aged 50-59 years with active COVID-19. Sequenced input: peripheral blood. V and J are TRBV27 and TRBJ2-2, with 7 bases matching TRBD2. CDR3 protein: CACKRGTSTGELFF. The CDR3 region has the DNA TGTGCCTGTAAGCGGGGCACCAGCACCGGGGAGCTGTTTTTT.